A selection of T cell receptor beta chains follows, all from one sample in a study of blood T cell repertoires in COVID-19. The method was immunoSEQ multiplex PCR; TCRdb's version includes in-frame clones alone and lacks a portion of them. The sample lists about 280,000 clones, about nine tenths occurring once. The sample consisted of peripheral blood. These receptor sequences come from a woman between 45 and 65 years old who had recovered from COVID-19. CDR3s include the opening cysteine and the closing phenylalanine or tryptophan. A D gene is named only where the DNA matches it firmly. Rows may omit the clone size; those that give it use once, few, many or a size class.

V	D	size	J	CDR3
TRBV29-1	TRBD1	once	TRBJ2-5	CSVGTGGFAETQYF
TRBV5-5	.	.	TRBJ1-2	CASSFDSYGYTF
TRBV18	TRBD1	.	TRBJ2-3	CASSPTGGPDTQYF
TRBV21-1	.	once	TRBJ1-4	CASSKGLGQGFNEKLFF
TRBV7-8	TRBD1	.	TRBJ1-3	CASSQGATSGAGNTIYF
TRBV9	.	.	TRBJ1-4	CASSGASGSPNEKLFF
TRBV6-5	.	.	TRBJ1-3	CASRSGFGDTIYF
TRBV18	.	.	TRBJ1-2	CASSLDSYGYTF
TRBV5-1	.	.	TRBJ1-3	CASSSDSSSGNTIYF
TRBV4-1	.	few	TRBJ1-1	CASSRLGLGGTEAFF
TRBV24-1	.	.	TRBJ2-1	CATETDTRGEGYNEQFF
TRBV9	TRBD1	.	TRBJ1-3	CASSYSDRAGNTIYF
TRBV19	.	.	TRBJ1-1	CASSIQGRNTEAFF
TRBV19	TRBD1	.	TRBJ1-1	CASSIAAGGLGTEAFF
TRBV10-3	TRBD1	.	TRBJ2-1	CATSGQYNEQFF
TRBV28	.	.	TRBJ2-7	CASSATRGFYEQYF
TRBV30	TRBD1	.	TRBJ1-1	CAWSKRGPEAFF
TRBV5-1	TRBD1	.	TRBJ1-1	CASSLEGWRTGGMNTEAFF
TRBV19	.	.	TRBJ1-2	CASSPGGGSRGYTF
TRBV28	.	.	TRBJ1-5	CASSRGIDQPQHF
TRBV19	.	few	TRBJ1-2	CASSTGEGYTF
TRBV7-8	.	.	TRBJ1-3	CASSPSRVSGNTIYF
TRBV9	.	.	TRBJ1-1	CASSVALETEAFF
TRBV28	TRBD1	many	TRBJ1-2	CASSWTGQRSHYGYTF
TRBV6-2/TRBV6-3	.	.	TRBJ2-5	CASSSGWGGETQYF
TRBV7-2	TRBD2	many	TRBJ2-2	CASSQNPSGGNTGELFF
TRBV7-9	.	.	TRBJ1-6	CASSSRAVNSPLHF
TRBV5-1	.	.	TRBJ1-1	CASAEQGSTEAFF
TRBV5-4	TRBD1	.	TRBJ2-4	CASSLAQGAGGAKNIQYF
TRBV6-5	TRBD1	.	TRBJ1-2	CASSFRQGTYGYTF
TRBV19	TRBD2	.	TRBJ2-3	CASSSLAGGPPYF
TRBV19	.	.	TRBJ1-1	CASSRQVDTEAFF
TRBV4-3	.	.	TRBJ1-6	CASSRLLSGDGSPLHF
TRBV6-5	TRBD2	.	TRBJ2-3	CASSYGRGRWTDTQYF
TRBV10-2	.	.	TRBJ2-5	CASSESYRGGQETQYF
TRBV27	.	.	TRBJ2-7	CASSALGQLLAREQYF
TRBV2	TRBD1	.	TRBJ1-1	CASSGQGNTEAFF
TRBV10-3	.	.	TRBJ1-2	CAISIQAGDGYTF
TRBV6-5	.	.	TRBJ1-5	CASSRTLPSNQPQHF
TRBV18	TRBD2	many	TRBJ2-7	CASSRRTSGSFTYEQYF
TRBV18	.	.	TRBJ1-2	CASSPSGGVDYGYTF
TRBV30	.	.	TRBJ1-6	CAWSLGRFNSPLHF
TRBV2	.	.	TRBJ2-7	CASSPQSYEQYF
TRBV5-4	TRBD2	.	TRBJ2-1	CASSRAGGDYNEQFF
TRBV28	TRBD1	once	TRBJ1-6	CASSFSLGTGANSPLHF
TRBV7-8	.	.	TRBJ2-7	CASSQGGQGDVYEQYF